This T cell receptor beta chain was profiled in a study of cytomegalovirus exposure and HLA in healthy donors (dated by TCRdb to between 2016 and 2019). Some background on the complete study: An earlier analysis of some 600 of the donors reported about 300 Gb of sequence data and 90 million to 120 million unique TCR beta sequences obtained from around 190 million T cells. An early release that covered 640 HLA-typed donors contained approximately 290 gigabases of sequencing data and roughly 84 million unique TCR sequences. Of the roughly 400 genotyped donors, 65% to 90% were placed in the genetic ancestry cluster associated with self-reported Caucasian donors. The aim of the study was to test whether cataloging public T cell receptors could identify signatures of past pathogen exposure. Using immunosequencing, the study profiled T cell repertoires from around 670 subjects and related those repertoires to cytomegalovirus serostatus. Along with the approximately 620-subject first cohort, a separate validation cohort of approximately 110 different subjects was used. The study combined high-throughput TCR immunosequencing, statistical association of individual TCRs with disease status, and machine learning to predict cytomegalovirus infection status. In a later analysis, previously published TCR beta repertoires from 550 to 750 donors were re-analyzed and high-resolution HLA genotyping was added so that TCR occurrence patterns could be studied. In the later analysis, no new phenotypic data were used to find candidate immune exposures; instead, reliance was placed on TCR beta sequences and their occurrence across donors. To decide whether each TCR beta V gene segment behaved as functional or pseudogenic, an earlier analysis of some 600 of the donors relied on high-throughput TCR beta sequencing. Donor age, sex, ethnicity and CMV serostatus were compiled alongside the repertoire data. A later genetic analysis used genome-wide SNP genotypes for 398 of the 666 donors, treating that subset as a discovery cohort. All discovery cohort repertoires had been generated on a single sequencing platform. HLA typing covered class I and class II loci at four-digit resolution. The number of typed donors differed by locus: about 620-630 for A, B, C, DRB1 and DQB1; 500 to 550 for DQA1; 606 for DPA1; and about 450 for DPB1. Because of strong linkage in the cohort, five DR-DQ haplotypes were treated as single units for association and clustering. Across roughly 420 genotyped donors of the cohort, an average of about 220,000 unique TCR beta nucleotide sequences per donor were sequenced, and 15% to 20% of those sequences were non-productive. Study-level results and caveats: The authors suggested that the approach could potentially be generalized to other disease states and immunological phenotypes. The earlier analysis of 587 of the donors excluded around 17 rarely observed V segments, including chromosome 9 orphons, because counts were too low. At a false discovery rate of 0.05, a later analysis linked approximately 18,000 TCR beta sequences to specific HLA alleles. CMV serostatus was the only immune exposure information available for the cohort. Assigning TCR associations to individual alleles was difficult when HLA alleles, especially DR and DQ, strongly co-occurred. According to a later analysis, most CMV-associated TCR beta chains appeared to be HLA-restricted, and the HLA associations seemed to be driven largely by CMV exposure. A further reported finding was that TCR beta sequences accurately predicted the HLA-A and HLA-B alleles for most subjects in the first cohort. Compared with the approximately 700-donor mean, donors in an Asian-associated ancestry cluster had fewer N-insertions in productive TCRs, according to a later genetic analysis. A later analysis reported that several top co-occurrence clusters appeared linked to parvovirus B19, influenza, CMV and Epstein-Barr virus. In vitro tests confirmed that a few of the cytomegalovirus-associated TCR beta chains recognize cytomegalovirus antigens. The study listed 164 TCR beta chains as associated with cytomegalovirus. In an earlier analysis of about 600 of the donors, most TCR beta V segments appeared in productive rearrangements about 87% or about 30% of the time, broadly matching IMGT annotations. In a later analysis, HLA-associated TCR beta chains showed more clonal expansion and lower generation probabilities than non-associated chains that were equally common. In a later analysis, the rate of TCR association differed among HLA loci, with DRB1 alleles having the most associated TCRs and HLA-C alleles having the fewest. Sequencing depth was assumed to be roughly uniform across donors in the presence/absence analyses, though that assumption may not hold. Because HLA typing was missing for some donors at each locus, association tests included only the typed subset. Across donors, most TCR sequences were observed very rarely, whereas some public TCRs were present in many individuals. Linkage disequilibrium might explain the correlated functional status among segregating V segments, but an unknown experimental factor could not be excluded. The classifier was reported to diagnose cytomegalovirus status with high specificity and sensitivity in both the original and validation cohorts. Only TCR beta chains were sequenced in this cohort, and the absence of alpha or paired-chain data limited detectable features. In a later genetic analysis, a missense DCLRE1C variant was associated with V-gene and J-gene trimming of TCR beta chains, and the association was replicated in an independent cohort. The sequencing pipeline was judged likely to have produced a cluster of highly shared sequence variants as a technical artifact.

Receptor libraries were prepared by the immunoSEQ multiplex PCR assay. The multiplex PCR relied on a mix of 60 forward primers for TCR Vbeta segments and 13 reverse primers for TCR Jbeta segments. A multiplex PCR assay on genomic DNA amplified the CDR3 region of rearranged TCR beta genes. On the Illumina HiSeq System, the amplified TCR beta libraries were sequenced as 87-base-pair reads. The original methods were these. A later analysis tallied around 82 million unique TCR beta chains across the 660 or so repertoires, and 10 million to 11 million of those chains were shared by two or more donors. To remove PCR and sequencing errors, raw reads were error-corrected and collapsed into unique sequences using a nearest-neighbor algorithm that merged closely related sequences. V, D and J gene segments were assigned by aligning CDR3 sequences to IMGT reference sequences. Each retained sequence needed at least a six-nucleotide match to both a V gene segment and a J gene segment. Rearrangements were called productive when the CDR3 lacked stop codons and stayed in frame with V and J; all others were non-productive. CDR3 was defined according to IMGT convention as the region running from the second conserved V-encoded cysteine to the conserved J-encoded phenylalanine. The earlier analysis of some 550 of the donors excluded any sequence lacking an unambiguous match to a single V gene segment. An earlier analysis of 500 to 700 of the donors classified V segments as functional when productive rearrangements were above 56.7% and as segregating when the standard deviation between donors was above 5%. A statistical classification framework was developed to diagnose cytomegalovirus status using the catalog of TCR beta chain sequences. A later analysis assigned V and J genes by comparing TCR nucleotide sequences with IMGT/GENE-DB human TR gene sequences. In a later analysis, CDR3 sequences and most-parsimonious VDJ recombination scenarios were assigned using the TCRdist pipeline. In a later analysis, every TCR beta chain was defined by the combination of its CDR3 amino acid sequence and its V-gene family, and reads without a unique V-gene family were dropped. As a way to deal with suspected cross-contamination and a sequencing artifact, a later analysis dropped 640 or so nucleotide sequences that were highly shared and had low generation probability. A later analysis calculated a clonal expansion index for each public chain from normalized within-repertoire ranks of inferred template counts. In a later analysis, generation probabilities were computed using a VDJ recombination model fitted to out-of-frame rearrangements, and the results were checked against IGoR. A later analysis scored TCR-TCR, TCR-HLA and TCR-CMV co-occurrence with hypergeometric tests, applying a repertoire-size bias correction to TCR pairs. A later analysis estimated false discovery rates by permuting HLA or CMV assignments 20 times. In a later analysis, co-occurring TCRs were grouped using DBSCAN, with TCRdist sequence similarity added in when clustering inside HLA-allele-positive subsets. For co-occurrence clustering, repertoires with fewer than 30,000 or more than 120,000 public chains were excluded, along with roughly five repertoires with anomalous nucleotide sharing. Sourced from immuneACCESS, this table was stored by TCRdb with only in-frame sequences that have V and J called. A share of the clones is absent; for the studies checked, an unresolved V gene accounts for under half, and the remainder has no known explanation. The V and J calls and the clone size are those of that table, but D and trimming were determined from the DNA. For this sample there are about 230,000 clones; approximately 78% appear just once. The top ten clones comprise about 0.5% of the sample.

The cohort was made up of 650 to 700 healthy bone marrow donors. At the time of sampling, all cohort members were nominally healthy, though unrecorded immune exposures were likely present. The donor tested CMV seronegative and was one of the 352 seronegative cohort members. A peripheral blood sample was collected from each donor, and TCR beta sequencing was performed on peripheral blood mononuclear cells. Genomic DNA extraction from the blood cell samples was performed with the Qiagen DNeasy Blood Extraction Kit. This clone has just a few counts. There is no known antigen for this receptor. No base quality information exists; no much larger clone differs at one position. This sequence originates from a boy aged 5-17 years in good health and CMV-seronegative. The sequenced sample consisted of PBMCs.

In nucleotide form, the sequence is TGTGCCAGCAGCCCCCGGGCGGGGAGGCAGCCCCAGCATTTT. It translates as CASSPRAGRQPQHF. Recombination linked TRBV27 to TRBJ1-5; the D gene assignment is ambiguous. Counted from cysteine to phenylalanine, this CDR3 has 14 amino acids. Only the CDR3 DNA stays, 42 bases, in frame from base 1. The germline V gene (reference sequence) specifies MNHEY as CDR1 and SMNVEV as CDR2. V is shortened by 6 bases, J by 7 bases, and the region joining them spans 16 bases.